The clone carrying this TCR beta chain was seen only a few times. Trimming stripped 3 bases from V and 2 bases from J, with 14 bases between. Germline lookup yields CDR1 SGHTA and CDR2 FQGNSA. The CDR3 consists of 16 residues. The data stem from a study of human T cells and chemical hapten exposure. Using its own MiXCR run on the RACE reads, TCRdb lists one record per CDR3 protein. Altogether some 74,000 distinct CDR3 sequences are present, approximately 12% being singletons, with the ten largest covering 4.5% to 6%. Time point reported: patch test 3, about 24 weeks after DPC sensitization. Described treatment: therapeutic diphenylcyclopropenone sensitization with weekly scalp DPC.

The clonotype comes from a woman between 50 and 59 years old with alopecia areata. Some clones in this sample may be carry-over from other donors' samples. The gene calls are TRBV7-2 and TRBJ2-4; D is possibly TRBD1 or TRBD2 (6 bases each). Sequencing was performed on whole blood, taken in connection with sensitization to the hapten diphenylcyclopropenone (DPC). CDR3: CASSLFPGASKNIQYF. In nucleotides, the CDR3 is TGTGCCAGCAGCTTGTTCCCGGGGGCGTCCAAAAACATTCAGTACTTC.